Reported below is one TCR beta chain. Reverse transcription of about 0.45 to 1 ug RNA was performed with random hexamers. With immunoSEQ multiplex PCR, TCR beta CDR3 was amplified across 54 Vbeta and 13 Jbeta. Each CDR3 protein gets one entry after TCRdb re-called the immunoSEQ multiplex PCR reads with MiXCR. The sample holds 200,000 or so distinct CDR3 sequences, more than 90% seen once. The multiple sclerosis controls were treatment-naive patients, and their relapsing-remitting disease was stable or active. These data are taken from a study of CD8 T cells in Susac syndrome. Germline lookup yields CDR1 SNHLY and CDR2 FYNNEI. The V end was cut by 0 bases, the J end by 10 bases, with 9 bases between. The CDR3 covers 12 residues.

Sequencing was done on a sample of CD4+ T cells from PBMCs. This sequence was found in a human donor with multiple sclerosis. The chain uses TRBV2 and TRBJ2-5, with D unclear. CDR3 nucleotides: TGTGCCAGCAGTGAAGCGCTGTCAGTCCAGTACTTC. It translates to CASSEALSVQYF.